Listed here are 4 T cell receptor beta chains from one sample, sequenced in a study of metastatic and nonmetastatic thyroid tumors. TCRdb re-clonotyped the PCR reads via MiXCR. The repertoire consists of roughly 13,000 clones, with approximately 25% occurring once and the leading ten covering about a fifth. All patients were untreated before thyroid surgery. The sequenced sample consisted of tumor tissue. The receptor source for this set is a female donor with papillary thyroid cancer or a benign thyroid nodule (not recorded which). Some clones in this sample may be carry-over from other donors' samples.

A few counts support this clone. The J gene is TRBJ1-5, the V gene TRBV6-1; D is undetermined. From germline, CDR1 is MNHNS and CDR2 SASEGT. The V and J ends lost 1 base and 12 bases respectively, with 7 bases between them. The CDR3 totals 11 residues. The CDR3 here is CASSEDLRQHF. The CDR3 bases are TGTGCCAGCAGTGAAGATCTCCGCCAGCATTTT.

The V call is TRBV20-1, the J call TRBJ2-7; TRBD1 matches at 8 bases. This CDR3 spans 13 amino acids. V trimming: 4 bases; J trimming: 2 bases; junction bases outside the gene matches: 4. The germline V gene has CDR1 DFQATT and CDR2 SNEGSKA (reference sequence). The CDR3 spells CSATWTGTYEQYF. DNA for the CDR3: TGCAGTGCTACCTGGACAGGGACCTACGAGCAGTACTTC.

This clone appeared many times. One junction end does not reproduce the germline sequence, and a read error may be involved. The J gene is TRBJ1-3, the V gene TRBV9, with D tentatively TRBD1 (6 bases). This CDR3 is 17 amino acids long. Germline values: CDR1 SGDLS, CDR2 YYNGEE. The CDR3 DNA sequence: TGTGCCAGCAGCGTCAGAGCTGGGGGCAGGGATGGAAACACCCTATATTTT. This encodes CASSVRAGGRDGNTLYF. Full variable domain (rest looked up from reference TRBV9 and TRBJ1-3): DSGVTQTPKHLITATGQRVTLRCSPRSGDLSVYWYQQSLDQGLQFLIQYYNGEERAKGNILERFSAQQFPDLHSELNLSSLELGDSALYFCASSVRAGGRDGNTLYFGEGSWLTVV.

As DNA, the CDR3 is TGTGCCAGCAGTCGGGACCGCCTAGTGATCTACGAGCAATACGTC. It codes for CASSRDRLVIYEQYV. V is TRBV2 and J is TRBJ2-7, with D perhaps TRBD1 or TRBD2 (5 bases each). Germline V CDR1 and CDR2: SNHLY, FYNNEI. The CDR3 has 15 amino acids.